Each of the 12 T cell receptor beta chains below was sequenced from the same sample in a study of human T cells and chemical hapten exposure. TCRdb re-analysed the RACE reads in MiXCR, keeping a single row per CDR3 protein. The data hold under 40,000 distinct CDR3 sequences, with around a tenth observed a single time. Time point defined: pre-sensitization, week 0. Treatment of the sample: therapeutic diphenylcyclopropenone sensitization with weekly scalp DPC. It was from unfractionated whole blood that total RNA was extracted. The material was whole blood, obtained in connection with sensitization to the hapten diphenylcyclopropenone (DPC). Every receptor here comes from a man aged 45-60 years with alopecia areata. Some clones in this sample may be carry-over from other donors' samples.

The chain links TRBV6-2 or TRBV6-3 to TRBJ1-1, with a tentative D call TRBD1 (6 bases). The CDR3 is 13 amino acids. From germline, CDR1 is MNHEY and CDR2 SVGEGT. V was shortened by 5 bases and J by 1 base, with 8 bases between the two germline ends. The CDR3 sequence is CASSPRGNTEAFF. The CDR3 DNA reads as TGTGCCAGCAGTCCCAGGGGGAACACTGAAGCTTTCTTT.

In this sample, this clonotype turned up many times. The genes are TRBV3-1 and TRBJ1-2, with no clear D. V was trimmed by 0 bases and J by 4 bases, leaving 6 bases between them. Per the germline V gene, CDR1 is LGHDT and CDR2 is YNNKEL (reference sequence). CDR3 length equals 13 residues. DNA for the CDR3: TGTGCCAGCAGCCAAGATCTGTCCTATGGCTACACCTTC. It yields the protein CASSQDLSYGYTF.

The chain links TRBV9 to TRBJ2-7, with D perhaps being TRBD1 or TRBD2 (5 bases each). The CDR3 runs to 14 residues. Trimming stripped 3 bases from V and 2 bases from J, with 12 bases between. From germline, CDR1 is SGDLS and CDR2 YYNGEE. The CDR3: CASSGGTGPYEQYF. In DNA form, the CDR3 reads TGTGCCAGCAGCGGGGGCACGGGGCCCTACGAGCAGTACTTC.

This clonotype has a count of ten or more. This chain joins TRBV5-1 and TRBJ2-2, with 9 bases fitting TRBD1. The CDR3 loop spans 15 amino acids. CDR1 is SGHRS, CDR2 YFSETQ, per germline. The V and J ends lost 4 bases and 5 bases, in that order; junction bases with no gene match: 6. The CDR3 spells CASSDTGGATGELFF. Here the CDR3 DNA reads TGCGCCAGCAGCGACACAGGGGGCGCGACCGGGGAGCTGTTTTTT. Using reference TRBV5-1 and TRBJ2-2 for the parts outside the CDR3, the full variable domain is KAGVTQTPRYLIKTRGQQVTLSCSPISGHRSVSWYQQTPGQGLQFLFEYFSETQRNKGNFPGRFSGRQFSNSRSEMNVSTLELGDSALYLCASSDTGGATGELFFGEGSRLTVL.

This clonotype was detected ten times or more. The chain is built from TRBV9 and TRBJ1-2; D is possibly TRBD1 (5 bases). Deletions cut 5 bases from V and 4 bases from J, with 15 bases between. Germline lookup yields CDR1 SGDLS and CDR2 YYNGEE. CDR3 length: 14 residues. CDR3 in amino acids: CASSPARGVYGYTF. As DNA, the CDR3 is TGTGCCAGCAGTCCAGCGAGGGGCGTCTATGGCTACACCTTC.

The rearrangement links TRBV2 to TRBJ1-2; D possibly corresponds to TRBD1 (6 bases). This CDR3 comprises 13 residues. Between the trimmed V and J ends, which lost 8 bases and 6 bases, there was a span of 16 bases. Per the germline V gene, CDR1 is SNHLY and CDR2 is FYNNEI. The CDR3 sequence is CASEGGGFHGYTF. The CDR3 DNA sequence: TGTGCCAGCGAAGGGGGGGGCTTCCATGGCTACACCTTC.

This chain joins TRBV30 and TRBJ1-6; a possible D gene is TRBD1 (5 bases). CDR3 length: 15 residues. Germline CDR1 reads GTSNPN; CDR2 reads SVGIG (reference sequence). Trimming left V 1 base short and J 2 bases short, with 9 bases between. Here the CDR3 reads CAWSERGTYNSPLHF. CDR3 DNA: TGTGCCTGGAGTGAACGGGGCACCTATAATTCACCCCTCCACTTT.

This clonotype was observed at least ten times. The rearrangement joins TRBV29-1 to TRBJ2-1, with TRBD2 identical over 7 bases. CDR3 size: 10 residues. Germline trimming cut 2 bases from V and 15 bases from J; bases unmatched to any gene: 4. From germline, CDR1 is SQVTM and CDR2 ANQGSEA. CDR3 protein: CSVEIWTRFF. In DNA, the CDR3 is TGCAGCGTTGAAATTTGGACTAGGTTCTTC.

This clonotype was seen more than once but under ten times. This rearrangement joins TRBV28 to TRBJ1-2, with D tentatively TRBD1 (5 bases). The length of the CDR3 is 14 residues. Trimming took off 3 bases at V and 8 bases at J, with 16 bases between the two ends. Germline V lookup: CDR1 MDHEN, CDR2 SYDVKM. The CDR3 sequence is CASSLSSGNQGYTF. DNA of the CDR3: TGTGCCAGCAGTTTGTCTTCAGGGAACCAAGGCTACACCTTC.

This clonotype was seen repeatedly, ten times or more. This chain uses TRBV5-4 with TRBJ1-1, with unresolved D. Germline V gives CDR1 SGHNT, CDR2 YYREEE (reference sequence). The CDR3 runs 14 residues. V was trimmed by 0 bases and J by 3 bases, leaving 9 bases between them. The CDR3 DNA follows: TGTGCCAGCAGCTTGGTAGGGAAATACACTGAAGCTTTCTTT. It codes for CASSLVGKYTEAFF.

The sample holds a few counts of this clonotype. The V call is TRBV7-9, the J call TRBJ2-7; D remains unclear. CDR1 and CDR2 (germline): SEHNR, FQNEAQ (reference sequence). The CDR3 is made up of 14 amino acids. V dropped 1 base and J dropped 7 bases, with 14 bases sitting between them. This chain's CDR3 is CASSLDVGPGEQYF. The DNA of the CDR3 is TGTGCCAGCAGCTTAGATGTTGGGCCAGGTGAGCAGTACTTC.

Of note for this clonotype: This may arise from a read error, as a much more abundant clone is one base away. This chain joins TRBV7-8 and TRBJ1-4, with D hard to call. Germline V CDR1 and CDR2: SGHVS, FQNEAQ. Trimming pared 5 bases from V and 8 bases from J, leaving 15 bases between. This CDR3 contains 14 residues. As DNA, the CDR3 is TGTGCCAGCAGCGCGCGGGTCCGATTGGAAAAACTGTTTTTT. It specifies CASSARVRLEKLFF.